These 8 T cell receptor beta chains originate from one sample sequenced in a study of T-cell reconstitution after alpha-beta-depleted transplantation in children. Library preparation (for TCRbeta) was performed with unique molecular identifiers. Via MiXCR, TCRdb re-called the PCR reads, giving one row per CDR3 protein. The sample contains about 870,000 distinct CDR3 sequences, roughly 15% of which appear only once. Material: PBMCs, mostly from graft donor cells, obtained 360 days after TCRalphabeta/CD19-depleted stem cell transplant. Source of these receptors: a male patient between 5 and 17 years old who had a stem cell transplant for acute lymphoblastic leukemia, so the T cells may come from the graft donor.

This sequence joins TRBV20-1 and TRBJ2-3; either TRBD1 or TRBD2 may fit D (5 bases each). The germline V gene encodes CDR1 DFQATT and CDR2 SNEGSKA (reference sequence). This CDR3 is 14 amino acids long. Trimming cost V 0 bases and J 3 bases, with 10 bases left between them. The CDR3 DNA reads TGCAGTGCTAGAGATCAGGGAGTTACAGATACGCAGTATTTT. Protein product: CSARDQGVTDTQYF.

This clonotype appeared a few times. This chain uses TRBV5-1 with TRBJ2-5; 10 bases align to TRBD2. V was pared by 2 bases and J by 5 bases, with 6 bases of the junction left unmatched. CDR3 length equals 15 residues. Germline V lookup: CDR1 SGHRS, CDR2 YFSETQ. CDR3: CASSFVAGGFETQYF. The CDR3 coding sequence is TGCGCCAGCAGCTTCGTAGCGGGAGGTTTTGAGACCCAGTACTTC. Complete variable domain (other parts from reference TRBV5-1 and TRBJ2-5): KAGVTQTPRYLIKTRGQQVTLSCSPISGHRSVSWYQQTPGQGLQFLFEYFSETQRNKGNFPGRFSGRQFSNSRSEMNVSTLELGDSALYLCASSFVAGGFETQYFGPGTRLLVL.

This clonotype occurred once. V is TRBV12-3 or TRBV12-4 and J is TRBJ2-3; D may match TRBD1 or TRBD2 (6 bases each). The CDR3 runs 20 residues. Trimming removed 5 bases from V and 1 base from J, with 28 bases in between. CDR3 coding DNA: TGTGCCAGCAGTCCAAGAGAACGGGGGCTCGGGGAGTGGGGCACAGATACGCAGTATTTT. This gives the protein CASSPRERGLGEWGTDTQYF.

The chain couples TRBV5-4 to TRBJ2-7; 8 bases fit TRBD1. This CDR3 spans 14 amino acids. The germline CDR1 and CDR2 sequences are SGHNT and YYREEE (reference sequence). After removal of 2 bases from V and 5 bases from J, the junction contained 6 bases not matched to a gene. CDR3 DNA: TGTGCCAGCAGCTTCCGACAGGGGAGACACGAGCAGTACTTC. The encoded protein is CASSFRQGRHEQYF.

This rearrangement joins TRBV6-1 to TRBJ1-6; 7 bases line up with TRBD1. This CDR3 contains 13 residues. With V trimmed by 7 bases and J by 3 bases, 0 bases remained unmatched. Germline V gene sequence: CDR1 MNHNS, CDR2 SASEGT. CDR3 sequence: CASNRGYNSPLHF. In nucleotides, the CDR3 is TGTGCCAGCAACAGGGGCTATAATTCACCCCTCCACTTT.

This clonotype appeared a few times. The chain has TRBV5-1 and TRBJ1-1; D is unresolved. CDR1 is SGHRS, CDR2 YFSETQ, per germline. This CDR3 has 14 residues. V was trimmed by 3 bases and J by 3 bases, leaving 12 bases between them. DNA of the CDR3: TGCGCCAGCAGCTCCTCCCGGGGAGACACTGAAGCTTTCTTT. It specifies CASSSSRGDTEAFF. The entire variable domain, with the rest obtained from reference TRBV5-1 and TRBJ1-1, is as follows: KAGVTQTPRYLIKTRGQQVTLSCSPISGHRSVSWYQQTPGQGLQFLFEYFSETQRNKGNFPGRFSGRQFSNSRSEMNVSTLELGDSALYLCASSSSRGDTEAFFGQGTRLTVV.

This clonotype showed up just a few times. Here the CDR3 DNA reads TGTGCCAGCAGTTTACAGCCTAGCGGGAGTATCGGGGAGCTGTTTTTT. Translated, it gives CASSLQPSGSIGELFF. This sequence joins TRBV27 and TRBJ2-2; 10 bases line up with TRBD2. Germline CDR1 and CDR2: MNHEY and SMNVEV (reference sequence). J gave up 7 bases and V 2 bases, and 7 bases lay outside the gene matches. The CDR3 runs to 16 residues.

The chain uses TRBV12-3 or TRBV12-4 and TRBJ1-2, with 9 bases aligning to TRBD1. V shed 4 bases and J 5 bases; nucleotides not matched to a gene: 2. This CDR3 is 13 amino acids long. In nucleotides, the CDR3 is TGTGCCAGCAGTTCACAGGGGGCTTATGGCTACACCTTC. Translation: CASSSQGAYGYTF.